This T cell receptor (beta chain) was found in a study of OX40 agonist ivuxolimab in advanced cancers. Across the whole study: Every patient in dose escalation had hepatocellular carcinoma, melanoma, renal cell or head and neck cancer. Subjects had a mean age of about 60 years, with a range of about 23 to 79; roughly 80% were male.

Profiling relied on immunoSEQ multiplex PCR, and the TCRdb table lists in-frame clones only, not all of them. The table includes 10,000 to 15,000 clones, about 87% detected once. From germline, CDR1 is SGHNT and CDR2 YENEEA. The V segment lost 4 bases and the J segment 6 bases; nucleotides outside the gene matches: 6. CDR3 length equals 15 residues. The receptor was isolated from an adult with an advanced solid tumor such as melanoma, head and neck, liver or kidney cancer. Here the sequenced sample was CD4+ or CD8+ T cells sorted from blood, taken in a trial of the OX40 agonist ivuxolimab. J is TRBJ2-2 and V is TRBV11-3; 9 bases map to TRBD1. CDR3: CASSSRQGVAGELFF. CDR3 nucleotides: TGTGCCAGCAGCTCCCGACAGGGGGTGGCCGGGGAGCTGTTTTTT.